These T cell receptor beta chains were read from a single sample in a study of blood T cell repertoires in COVID-19. Assay used: immunoSEQ multiplex PCR; TCRdb lists only in-frame clones, some missing. The sample yields approximately 200,000 clones, 70% to 90% seen once. Sequencing used peripheral blood. The receptor set was obtained from a person aged 70 to 85 with COVID-19, enrolled during active disease. Both conserved end residues are part of each CDR3. D genes are given only for firm matches. Part of the rows lack a size; the others show once, few, many or a class for expanded clones.

j_call clone_size v_call d_call cdr3_aa cdr3_nt
TRBJ1-6 NA TRBV28 NA CASSLVQGNSPLHF TGTGCCAGCAGTTTAGTCCAGGGTAATTCACCCCTCCACTTT
TRBJ1-2 few TRBV7-9 NA CASSPPWGDYGYTF TGTGCCAGCAGCCCGCCGTGGGGGGACTATGGCTACACCTTC
TRBJ1-3 once TRBV20-1 TRBD1 CSASGVQGASRNTIYF TGCAGTGCTAGTGGGGTGCAGGGGGCGAGTCGAAACACCATATATTTT
TRBJ1-6 NA TRBV6-6 TRBD1 CASLGGTGNSPLHF TGTGCCAGCCTGGGAGGGACAGGGAACTCACCCCTCCACTTT
TRBJ1-4 NA TRBV10-3 NA CAISDPSGTGVEKLFF TGTGCCATCAGTGATCCATCCGGGACGGGAGTAGAAAAACTGTTTTTT
TRBJ1-2 NA TRBV28 TRBD1 CASSLTPGAGGGGYTF TGTGCCAGCAGCCTGACCCCGGGGGCAGGGGGCGGTGGCTACACCTTC
TRBJ1-2 NA TRBV28 TRBD1 CASSFGSGTGLRYGYTF TGTGCCAGCAGTTTCGGATCTGGGACAGGGTTGCGGTATGGCTACACCTTC
TRBJ1-3 NA TRBV18 NA CASSPNNSGNTIYF TGTGCCAGCTCCCCCAACAACAGTGGAAACACCATATATTTT
TRBJ1-5 NA TRBV7-8 TRBD1 CASSGTGGVQPQHF TGTGCCAGCAGCGGGACAGGGGGAGTTCAGCCCCAGCATTTT
TRBJ2-2 NA TRBV9 NA CASSVEVWSGELFF TGTGCCAGCAGCGTAGAGGTCTGGAGCGGGGAGCTGTTTTTT
TRBJ2-4 NA TRBV28 TRBD2 CASGASAGVGNIQYF TGTGCCAGCGGCGCTTCAGCGGGAGTAGGGAACATTCAGTACTTC
TRBJ1-2 NA TRBV5-8 TRBD1 CASIPDRSYYGYTF TGTGCCAGCATTCCGGACAGGAGCTACTATGGCTACACCTTC
TRBJ1-1 NA TRBV9 TRBD1 CASSVQTGPGTEAFF TGTGCCAGCAGCGTACAGACAGGGCCCGGGACTGAAGCTTTCTTT
TRBJ2-3 NA TRBV7-6 TRBD2 CASSLGSGSRSDTQYF TGTGCCAGCAGCCTCGGTAGCGGGAGCCGTTCAGATACGCAGTATTTT
TRBJ2-1 NA TRBV4-2 TRBD2 CASSQGLGLAGDNEQFF TGTGCCAGCAGCCAAGGACTGGGGCTAGCGGGGGACAATGAGCAGTTCTTC